This TCR beta chain was profiled in a study of blood T cell repertoires in COVID-19. For the study at large: COVID-19 samples collected from the United States, Italy and Spain covered acute and convalescent phases. The cDNA or gDNA used as material had been derived from T cells, B-cell-depleted T cells, or PBMCs.

Original processing notes: Cell counts per sample came from amplifying reference gene primers. Repertoires were generated with immunoSEQ multiplex PCR, while TCRdb's copy carries only in-frame clones and drops some. The V and J calls and the clone size are those of that table, but D and trimming were determined from the DNA. Among about 150,000 clones listed, approximately 87% were seen once. V was pared by 6 bases and J by 13 bases, with 11 bases of the junction left unmatched. In germline, CDR1 is LGHDT, CDR2 YNNKEL (reference sequence). CDR3 size: 14 residues. Material: peripheral blood. V is TRBV3-1 (or the pseudogene TRBV3-2) and J is TRBJ1-6; 8 nucleotides line up with TRBD1. This sequence was found in an elderly man with acute or convalescent COVID-19. The CDR3 sequence: CASSSGTGELPLHF. For the CDR3, the DNA is TGTGCCAGCAGTTCCGGGACAGGAGAACTCCCCCTCCACTTT.